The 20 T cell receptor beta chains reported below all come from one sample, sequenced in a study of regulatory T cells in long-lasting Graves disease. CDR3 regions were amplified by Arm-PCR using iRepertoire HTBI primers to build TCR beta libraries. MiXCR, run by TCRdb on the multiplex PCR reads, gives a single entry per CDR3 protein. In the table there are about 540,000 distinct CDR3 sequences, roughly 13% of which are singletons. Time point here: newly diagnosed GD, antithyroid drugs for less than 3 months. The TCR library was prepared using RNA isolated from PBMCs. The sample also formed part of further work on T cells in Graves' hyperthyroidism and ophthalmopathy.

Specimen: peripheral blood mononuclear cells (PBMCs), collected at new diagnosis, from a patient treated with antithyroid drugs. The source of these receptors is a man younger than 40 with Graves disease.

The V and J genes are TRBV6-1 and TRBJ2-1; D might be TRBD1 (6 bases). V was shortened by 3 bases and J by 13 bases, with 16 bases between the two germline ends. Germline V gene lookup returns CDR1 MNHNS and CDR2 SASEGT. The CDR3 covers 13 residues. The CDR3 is CASSEITGLGQFF. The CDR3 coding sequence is TGTGCCAGCAGTGAGATAACAGGGTTGGGACAGTTCTTC.

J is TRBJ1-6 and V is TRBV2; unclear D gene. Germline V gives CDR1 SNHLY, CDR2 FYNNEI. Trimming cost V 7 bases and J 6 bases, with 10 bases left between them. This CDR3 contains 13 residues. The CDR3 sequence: CASILNRNSPLHF. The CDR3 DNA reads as TGTGCCAGCATCCTGAACCGTAATTCACCCCTCCACTTT.

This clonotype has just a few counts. CDR3 nucleotides: TGTGCCAGCAGTCACACCAGCGGGAGTGGTTTGTATGAGCAGTTCTTC. Protein product: CASSHTSGSGLYEQFF. The rearrangement uses TRBV6-1 and TRBJ2-1; 8 bases are a match to TRBD2. The CDR3 runs to 16 residues. V lost 5 bases and J lost 8; bases outside the gene matches: 14. The germline CDR1 and CDR2 sequences are MNHNS and SASEGT.

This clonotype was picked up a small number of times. CDR3 in amino acids: CASKEQDSGNTIYF. CDR3 coding DNA: TGCGCCAGCAAGGAACAGGACTCTGGAAACACCATATATTTT. This chain connects TRBV5-1 to TRBJ1-3, with D perhaps TRBD1 (5 bases). Germline V CDR1 and CDR2: SGHRS, YFSETQ. This CDR3 comprises 14 residues. Trimming stripped 6 bases from V and 0 bases from J, with 10 bases between.

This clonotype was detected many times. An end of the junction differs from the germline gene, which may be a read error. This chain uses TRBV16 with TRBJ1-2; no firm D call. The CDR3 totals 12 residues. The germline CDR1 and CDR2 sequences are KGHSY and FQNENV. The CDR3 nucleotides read TGTGCCAGCAGCCAGACTCACAGTGGCTGCACCTTC. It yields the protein CASSQTHSGCTF.

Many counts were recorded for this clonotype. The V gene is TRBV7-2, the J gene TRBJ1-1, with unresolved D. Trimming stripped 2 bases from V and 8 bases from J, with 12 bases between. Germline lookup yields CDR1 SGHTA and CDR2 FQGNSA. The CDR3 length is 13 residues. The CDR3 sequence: CASSLLSSREAFF. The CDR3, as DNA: TGTGCCAGCAGCTTACTATCTTCCAGGGAAGCTTTCTTT.

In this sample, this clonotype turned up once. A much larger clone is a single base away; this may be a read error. Here the CDR3 reads CASTPTPGTGGYGHTF. In DNA form, the CDR3 reads TGTGCCAGCACCCCCACTCCCGGGACAGGAGGCTATGGCCACACCTTC. The chain recombines TRBV6-1 with TRBJ1-2; 8 bases are a match to TRBD1. Germline values: CDR1 MNHNS, CDR2 SASEGT. This CDR3 has 16 residues.

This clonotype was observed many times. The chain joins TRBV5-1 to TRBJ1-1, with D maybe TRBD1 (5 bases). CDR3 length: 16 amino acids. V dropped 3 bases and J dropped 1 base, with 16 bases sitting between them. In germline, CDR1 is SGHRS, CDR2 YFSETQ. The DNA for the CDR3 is TGCGCCAGCAGCTGGGGAGGGCGGGGGACGAACACTGAAGCTTTCTTT. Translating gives CASSWGGRGTNTEAFF. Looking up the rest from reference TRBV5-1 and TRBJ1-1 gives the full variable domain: KAGVTQTPRYLIKTRGQQVTLSCSPISGHRSVSWYQQTPGQGLQFLFEYFSETQRNKGNFPGRFSGRQFSNSRSEMNVSTLELGDSALYLCASSWGGRGTNTEAFFGQGTRLTVV.

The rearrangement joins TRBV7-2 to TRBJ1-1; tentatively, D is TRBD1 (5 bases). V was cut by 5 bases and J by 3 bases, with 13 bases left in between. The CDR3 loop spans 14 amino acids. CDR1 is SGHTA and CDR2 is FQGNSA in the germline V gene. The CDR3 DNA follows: TGTGCCAGCAGCCGGGGGGGGGGGGACACTGAAGCTTTCTTT. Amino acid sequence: CASSRGGGDTEAFF.

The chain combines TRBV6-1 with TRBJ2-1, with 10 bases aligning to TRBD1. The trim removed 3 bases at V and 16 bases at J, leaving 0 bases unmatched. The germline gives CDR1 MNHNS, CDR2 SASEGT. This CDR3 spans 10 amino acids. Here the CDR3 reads CASSETGGFF. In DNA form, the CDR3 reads TGTGCCAGCAGTGAGACAGGGGGCTTCTTC.

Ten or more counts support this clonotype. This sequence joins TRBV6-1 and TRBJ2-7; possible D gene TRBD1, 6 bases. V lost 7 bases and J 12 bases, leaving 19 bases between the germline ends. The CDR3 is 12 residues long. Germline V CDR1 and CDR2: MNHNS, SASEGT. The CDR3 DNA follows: TGTGCCAGCACGAAAGACCGTACAGGGTTGTACTTC. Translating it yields CASTKDRTGLYF.

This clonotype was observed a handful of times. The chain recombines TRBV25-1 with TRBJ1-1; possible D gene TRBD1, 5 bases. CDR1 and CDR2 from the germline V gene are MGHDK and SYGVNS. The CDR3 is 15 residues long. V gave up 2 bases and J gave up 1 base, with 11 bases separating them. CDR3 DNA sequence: TGTGCCAGCAGTGAACCAGGGTGGGGGAACACTGAAGCTTTCTTT. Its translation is CASSEPGWGNTEAFF.

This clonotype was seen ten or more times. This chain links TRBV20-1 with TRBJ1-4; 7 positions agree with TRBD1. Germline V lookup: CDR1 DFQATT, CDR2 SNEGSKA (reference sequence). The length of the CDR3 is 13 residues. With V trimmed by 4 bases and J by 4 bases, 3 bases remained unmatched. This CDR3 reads CSATQGLNEKLFF. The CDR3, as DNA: TGCAGTGCTACACAGGGGCTTAATGAAAAACTGTTTTTT.

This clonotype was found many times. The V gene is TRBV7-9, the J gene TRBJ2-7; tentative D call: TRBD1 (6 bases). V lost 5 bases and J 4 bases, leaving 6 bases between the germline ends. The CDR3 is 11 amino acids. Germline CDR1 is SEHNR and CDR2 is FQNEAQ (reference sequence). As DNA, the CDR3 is TGTGCCAGCAGCGGACAGTACGAGCAGTACTTC. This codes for CASSGQYEQYF.

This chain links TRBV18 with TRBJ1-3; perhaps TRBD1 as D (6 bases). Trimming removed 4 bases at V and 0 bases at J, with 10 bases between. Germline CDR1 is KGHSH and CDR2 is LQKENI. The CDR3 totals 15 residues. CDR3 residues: CASSQPGASGNTIYF. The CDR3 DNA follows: TGTGCCAGCTCACAACCAGGGGCCTCTGGAAACACCATATATTTT.

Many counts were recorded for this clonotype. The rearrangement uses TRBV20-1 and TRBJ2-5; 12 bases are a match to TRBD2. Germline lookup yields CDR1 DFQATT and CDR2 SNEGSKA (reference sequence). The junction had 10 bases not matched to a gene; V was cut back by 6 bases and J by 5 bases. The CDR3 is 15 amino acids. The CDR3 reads CSADRLAGEGETQYF. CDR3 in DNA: TGCAGTGCCGATAGACTAGCGGGAGAGGGTGAGACCCAGTACTTC.

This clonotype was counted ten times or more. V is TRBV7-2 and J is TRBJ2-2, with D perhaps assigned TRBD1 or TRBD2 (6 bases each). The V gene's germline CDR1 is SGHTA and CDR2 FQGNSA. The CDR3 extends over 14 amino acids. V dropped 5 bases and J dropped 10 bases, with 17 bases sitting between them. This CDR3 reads CASSPRGADTELFF. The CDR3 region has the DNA TGTGCCAGCAGCCCAAGGGGGGCAGATACGGAGCTGTTTTTT.

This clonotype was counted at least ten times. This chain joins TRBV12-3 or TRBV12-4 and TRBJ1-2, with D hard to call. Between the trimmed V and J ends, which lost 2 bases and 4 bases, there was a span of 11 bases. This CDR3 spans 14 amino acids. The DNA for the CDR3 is TGTGCCAGCAGTTTAAGGAGGGTCCTCTATGGCTACACCTTC. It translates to CASSLRRVLYGYTF.

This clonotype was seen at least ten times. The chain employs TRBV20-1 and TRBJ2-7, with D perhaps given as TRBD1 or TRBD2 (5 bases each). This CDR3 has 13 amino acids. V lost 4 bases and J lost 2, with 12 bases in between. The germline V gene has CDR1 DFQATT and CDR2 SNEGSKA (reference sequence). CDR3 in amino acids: CSATGTYPYEQYF. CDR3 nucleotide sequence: TGCAGTGCTACCGGGACCTACCCCTACGAGCAGTACTTC.

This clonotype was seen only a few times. CDR3 loop: CASSPFPGSRGETQYF. The CDR3 DNA follows: TGTGCCAGCAGTCCTTTCCCGGGATCCCGAGGGGAGACCCAGTACTTC. V usage is TRBV25-1 and J usage is TRBJ2-3, with D perhaps matching TRBD2 (5 bases). The end of the DNA is better explained by TRBJ2-5, so the J call may be wrong. The CDR3 extends over 16 amino acids. Germline values: CDR1 MGHDK, CDR2 SYGVNS.